This TCR beta chain derives from a study of blood T cell repertoires in COVID-19. Whole-study context: Italy, Spain and the United States were the sources of the convalescent and acute COVID-19 samples. The analysed material was cDNA or gDNA that came from T cells, B-cell-depleted T cells, or PBMCs.

Original processing notes: It was from reference gene primer amplification that nucleated cell counts were estimated. The table came from immunoSEQ multiplex PCR; TCRdb's copy has only in-frame clones and leaves some out. V and J calls and clone size come straight from that table; D and trimming were deduced from the DNA. The repertoire has about 62,000 clones, 80% to 90% of them found once; the top ten carry 1.3%. After removal of 3 bases from V and 3 bases from J, the junction contained 6 bases not matched to a gene. CDR1 MGHRA and CDR2 YSYEKL come from the germline V gene. This CDR3 contains 16 residues.

The TCR originated in an elderly woman with acute or convalescent COVID-19. Sequencing used peripheral blood. This chain links TRBV4-1 with TRBJ1-2; 11 nucleotides line up with TRBD1. The CDR3 loop reads CASSHVGQGADYGYTF. The CDR3, as DNA: TGCGCCAGCAGCCACGTTGGACAGGGGGCGGACTATGGCTACACCTTC.